This T cell receptor (beta chain) comes out of a study of cytomegalovirus exposure and HLA in healthy donors (dated by TCRdb to about 2017). Regarding the study in general: An earlier analysis of several hundred of the donors reported 250 to 350 Gb of sequence data and around 110 million unique TCR beta sequences obtained from approximately 180 million T cells. About 280 gigabases of sequencing data and approximately 92 million unique TCR sequences made up an early release that covered around 640 HLA-typed donors. Of the roughly 400 genotyped donors, around 81% fell in the genetic ancestry cluster associated with self-reported Caucasian donors. The study aimed to test whether signatures of past pathogen exposure could be identified by cataloging public T cell receptors. Using immunosequencing, the study profiled T cell repertoires from 666 subjects and related those repertoires to cytomegalovirus serostatus. Along with the roughly 710-subject first cohort, a separate validation cohort of over 90 different subjects was used. To predict cytomegalovirus infection status, the study combined high-throughput TCR immunosequencing, statistical association of individual TCRs with disease status, and machine learning. In a later analysis, previously published TCR beta repertoires from 550 to 700 donors were re-analyzed and high-resolution HLA genotyping was added so that TCR occurrence patterns could be studied. Rather than drawing on any new phenotypic data, the later analysis identified candidate immune exposures from TCR beta sequences and the way those sequences occurred across donors. To decide whether each TCR beta V gene segment behaved as functional or pseudogenic, an earlier analysis of some 600 of the donors relied on high-throughput TCR beta sequencing. Donor age, sex, ethnicity and CMV serostatus were compiled alongside the repertoire data. In a later genetic analysis, genome-wide SNP genotypes for 398 of the 666 donors were used, and that subset was treated as a discovery cohort. Every repertoire in the discovery cohort had been generated on one and the same sequencing platform. Both class I and class II loci were covered by HLA typing, at four-digit resolution. The number of typed donors differed by locus: about 629-630 for A, B, C, DRB1 and DQB1; 500 to 550 for DQA1; around 610 for DPA1; and around 490 for DPB1. A handful of DR-DQ haplotypes were handled as single units for association and clustering because linkage in the cohort was strong. Across some 400 genotyped donors of the cohort, an average of about 220,000 unique TCR beta nucleotide sequences per donor were sequenced, and roughly 20% of those sequences were non-productive. The research as a whole found: Correlated functional status among segregating V segments might reflect linkage disequilibrium, but an unknown experimental factor could not be ruled out. The 87-base-pair reads could not distinguish some IMGT-functional V segments, including TRBV6-2 and TRBV6-3, so those segments were excluded. In the study, about 150 TCR beta chains were listed as associated with cytomegalovirus. Because some donors lacked HLA typing at each locus, the association tests relied only on the typed subset. An association between a missense DCLRE1C variant and V-gene and J-gene trimming of TCR beta chains was found in a later genetic analysis and replicated in an independent cohort. The classifier was reported to diagnose cytomegalovirus status with high specificity and sensitivity in both the original cohort and the validation cohort. In an earlier analysis of about 540 of the donors, most TCR beta V segments were observed in productive rearrangements about 90% or about 30% of the time, broadly matching IMGT annotations. The sequencing pipeline was judged likely to have produced a cluster of highly shared sequence variants as a technical artifact. In a later analysis, HLA-associated TCR beta chains were found to be more clonally expanded and to have lower generation probabilities than equally common non-associated chains. Across donors, most TCR sequences were observed very rarely, whereas some public TCRs were present in many individuals. When HLA alleles, especially DR and DQ, strongly co-occurred, attributing TCR associations to individual alleles was difficult. A further reported finding was that TCR beta sequences accurately predicted the HLA-A and HLA-B alleles for most subjects in the first cohort. A later analysis found that TCR association rates varied across HLA loci, with DRB1 alleles showing the most associated TCRs and HLA-C alleles the fewest. In vitro tests confirmed that three of the cytomegalovirus-associated TCR beta chains recognize cytomegalovirus antigens. CMV serostatus was the only immune exposure information available for the cohort. In a later analysis, some 18,000 TCR beta sequences were associated with specific HLA alleles at a false discovery rate of 0.05. Because counts were too low, fewer than 20 rarely observed V segments, including chromosome 9 orphons, were excluded from the earlier analysis of some 540 of the donors. According to a later analysis, most CMV-associated TCR beta chains appeared to be HLA-restricted, and the HLA associations seemed to be driven largely by CMV exposure. The authors suggested that the approach could potentially be generalized to other disease states and immunological phenotypes. In this cohort, only TCR beta chains were sequenced, and detectable features were limited by the absence of alpha or paired-chain data. A later genetic analysis reported fewer N-insertions in productive TCRs among donors in an Asian-associated ancestry cluster than the approximately 700-donor mean. A later analysis reported that several top co-occurrence clusters appeared linked to parvovirus B19, influenza, CMV and Epstein-Barr virus. Presence/absence analyses assumed roughly uniform sequencing depth across donors, an assumption that may not hold.

CDR1 and CDR2, per the germline V gene, are SGHAT and FQNNGV. Including cysteine and phenylalanine, the CDR3 has 16 amino acids. Only the CDR3 part of the read is kept: 48 bases, read in frame from the first base. A distance of 18 bases separates the germline ends of V and J, which lose 2 bases and 8 bases respectively. The library was generated by the immunoSEQ multiplex PCR assay. A mixture of 60 forward primers for TCR Vbeta segments and 13 reverse primers for TCR Jbeta segments was used in the multiplex PCR. The CDR3 region of rearranged TCR beta genes was amplified from genomic DNA with a multiplex PCR assay. Amplified TCR beta libraries were sequenced as 87-base-pair reads on the Illumina HiSeq System. In the source study's methods: A later analysis counted tens of millions of unique TCR beta chains across the 690 or so repertoires, and roughly 11 million of these chains were shared by at least two donors. Raw reads were error-corrected and collapsed into unique sequences with a nearest-neighbor algorithm that merged closely related sequences to remove PCR and sequencing errors. V, D and J gene segments were assigned by aligning CDR3 sequences to IMGT reference sequences. Each retained sequence needed at least a six-nucleotide match to both a V gene segment and a J gene segment. Rearrangements were called productive when the CDR3 lacked stop codons and stayed in frame with V and J; all others were non-productive. Following IMGT convention, CDR3 was defined as the stretch from the second conserved V-encoded cysteine up to the conserved J-encoded phenylalanine. The earlier analysis of some 550 of the donors excluded any sequence lacking an unambiguous match to a single V gene segment. In an earlier analysis of some 590 of the donors, V segments were called functional above 56.7% productive rearrangements and were called segregating when the between-donor standard deviation exceeded 5%. To diagnose cytomegalovirus status from the catalog of TCR beta chain sequences, a statistical classification framework was built. V and J gene assignment, in a later analysis, came from comparing TCR nucleotide sequences with IMGT/GENE-DB human TR gene sequences. In a later analysis, CDR3 sequences and most-parsimonious VDJ recombination scenarios were assigned using the TCRdist pipeline. A later analysis defined each TCR beta chain by its CDR3 amino acid sequence plus V-gene family, and excluded reads lacking a unique V-gene family. As a way to deal with suspected cross-contamination and a sequencing artifact, a later analysis dropped roughly 620 nucleotide sequences that were highly shared and had low generation probability. In a later analysis, a clonal expansion index was calculated for each public chain from normalized within-repertoire ranks of inferred template counts. In a later analysis, generation probabilities were computed using a VDJ recombination model fitted to out-of-frame rearrangements, and the results were checked against IGoR. In a later analysis, hypergeometric tests were used to score TCR-TCR, TCR-HLA and TCR-CMV co-occurrence, with a repertoire-size bias correction applied to TCR pairs. A later analysis estimated false discovery rates by permuting HLA or CMV assignments 20 times. In a later analysis, co-occurring TCRs were grouped with DBSCAN, and TCRdist sequence similarity was added when clustering was performed within HLA-allele-positive subsets. Repertoires with fewer than 30,000 or more than 120,000 public chains were left out of co-occurrence clustering, as were about five repertoires with anomalous nucleotide sharing. TCRdb stores this immuneACCESS table with in-frame sequences only. Part of the clones is absent; in the studies checked, under half of the shortfall reflects unresolved V genes, and no reason is known for the rest. The D gene and trimming were derived from the DNA, and the V and J assignments and clone size from that table. Across this sample there are under 200,000 clones, with about 81% seen only once. The ten largest clones add up to about 1.9% of the sample.

The cohort comprised some 730 healthy bone marrow donors. All cohort members were sampled while nominally healthy, although unrecorded immune exposures were likely present. The donor was CMV seronegative and belonged to the group of 320 or so seronegative cohort members. A peripheral blood sample was provided by each donor, and peripheral blood mononuclear cells were used for TCR beta sequencing. Genomic DNA was extracted from the blood cell samples with the Qiagen DNeasy Blood Extraction Kit. As to this clone: Its antigen is not yet known. Base quality data are lacking; no much larger clone is found one base away.

The source of this sequence is a young woman in good health and CMV-seronegative. Sample: PBMCs. The receptor chain draws on TRBV11-2 and TRBJ1-4, with the D gene not confidently named. CDR3 sequence: CASSLWGEGKGEKLFF. The bases read TGTGCCAGCAGCTTATGGGGTGAGGGAAAAGGCGAAAAACTGTTTTTT.